Listed below are T cell receptor beta chains from one sample, sequenced in a study of shared clonotypes between healthy human individuals. Assay: immunoSEQ multiplex PCR; the TCRdb copy retains only in-frame clones and omits some. The table shows about 1.1 million clones, with about 80% occurring only once. Sequencing was performed on memory CD4+ T cells from PBMCs. Receptors originate from a man in his late teens or twenties in good health. Some clones in this sample may be carry-over from other donors' samples. The CDR3 runs from the conserved cysteine through the conserved F or W. D genes are given only for firm matches. Size is omitted from some rows. Given values are once, few, many or a class for expanded clones.

TRBJ2-5 TRBD1 NA TRBV15 CATSRRQGARQETQYF TGTGCCACCAGCAGGAGACAGGGGGCACGACAAGAGACCCAGTACTTC
TRBJ1-5 TRBD1 NA TRBV5-1 CASSPGQGRWNQPQHF TGCGCCAGCAGCCCAGGACAGGGAAGGTGGAATCAGCCCCAGCATTTT
TRBJ2-5 NA NA TRBV6-5 CASSPRGAETQYF TGTGCCAGCAGTCCCCGGGGCGCGGAGACCCAGTACTTC
TRBJ2-3 NA NA TRBV14 CASSPQLRQGTQYF TGTGCCAGCAGCCCTCAATTAAGGCAGGGAACGCAGTATTTT
TRBJ2-5 TRBD2 NA TRBV28 CASSWTSDLQETQYF TGTGCCAGCAGTTGGACTAGCGACCTCCAAGAGACCCAGTACTTC
TRBJ2-1 TRBD2 once TRBV29-1 CSAARFASGGESSYNEQFF TGCAGCGCCGCTCGCTTCGCTAGCGGGGGGGAGAGCTCCTACAATGAGCAGTTCTTC
TRBJ2-7 NA NA TRBV10-3 CAISGGSGSEQYF TGTGCCATCAGTGGAGGGAGTGGGTCCGAGCAGTACTTC
TRBJ2-7 NA NA TRBV5-4 CASSLEAAPYEQYF TGTGCCAGCAGCTTAGAAGCGGCCCCATACGAGCAGTACTTC
TRBJ1-1 NA few TRBV7-9 CATGSTARPNTEAFF TGTGCCACAGGTTCTACCGCCAGGCCGAACACTGAAGCTTTCTTT
TRBJ2-5 NA NA TRBV6-1 CASSGILGETQYF TGTGCCAGCAGTGGAATACTGGGGGAGACCCAGTACTTC
TRBJ2-6 NA NA TRBV7-3 CASSLPTGVGANVLTF TGTGCCAGCAGCTTACCGACGGGGGTAGGGGCCAACGTCCTGACTTTC
TRBJ2-7 NA once TRBV27 CASSPKPVVYEQYF TGTGCCAGCAGCCCTAAACCAGTGGTCTACGAGCAGTACTTC
TRBJ2-2 TRBD1 NA TRBV27 CASSGTGGWRGELFF TGTGCCAGCAGCGGGACAGGGGGCTGGCGTGGGGAGCTGTTTTTT
TRBJ1-5 TRBD1 many TRBV29-1 CSVGQGSDQPQHF TGCAGCGTTGGACAGGGTTCGGATCAGCCCCAGCATTTT
TRBJ2-5 TRBD2 NA TRBV6-5 CASKLAGTETQYF TGTGCCAGCAAACTAGCGGGAACTGAAACCCAGTACTTC
TRBJ2-1 NA NA TRBV28 CASSLSPKEQFF TGTGCCAGCAGCTTATCCCCCAAAGAGCAGTTCTTC
TRBJ2-3 TRBD2 NA TRBV4-1 CASSHGLAEDTQYF TGCGCCAGCAGCCATGGACTAGCGGAAGATACGCAGTATTTT
TRBJ1-5 NA NA TRBV10-3 CASQDSSNQPQHF TGTGCCTCCCAAGACAGCAGCAATCAGCCCCAGCATTTT
TRBJ2-5 TRBD1 NA TRBV7-9 CASSRQGKETQYF TGTGCCAGCAGTAGACAGGGTAAAGAGACCCAGTACTTC
TRBJ2-7 NA few TRBV5-4 CASSSPGQFSYEQYF TGTGCCAGCAGCTCTCCGGGACAATTCTCCTACGAGCAGTACTTC
TRBJ2-1 NA NA TRBV23-1 CASSRYEGSHHYNEQFF TGCGCCAGCAGTCGGTACGAAGGAAGCCATCACTACAATGAGCAGTTCTTC
TRBJ1-1 TRBD1 once TRBV5-4 CASSSPGDRGHGAFF TGTGCCAGCAGCTCCCCCGGGGACAGGGGGCACGGGGCTTTCTTT
TRBJ2-1 TRBD2 NA TRBV29-1 CSVRLPSGRATNEQFF TGCAGCGTCCGCCTGCCCAGCGGGAGGGCCACGAATGAGCAGTTCTTC
TRBJ2-5 NA NA TRBV2 CASGDSGTLETQYF TGTGCCAGCGGAGACTCCGGGACACTAGAGACCCAGTACTTC
TRBJ2-7 NA few TRBV14 CASSQGSFFQWREQYF TGTGCCAGCAGCCAAGGTTCGTTTTTTCAGTGGCGCGAGCAGTACTTC
TRBJ2-1 TRBD2 few TRBV5-4 CASSLFAFSGREQFF TGTGCCAGCAGCCTATTTGCCTTTAGCGGGAGGGAGCAGTTCTTC
TRBJ2-1 TRBD1 NA TRBV5-1 CASSPTGVSYNEQFF TGCGCCAGCAGCCCGACAGGGGTCTCCTACAATGAGCAGTTCTTC